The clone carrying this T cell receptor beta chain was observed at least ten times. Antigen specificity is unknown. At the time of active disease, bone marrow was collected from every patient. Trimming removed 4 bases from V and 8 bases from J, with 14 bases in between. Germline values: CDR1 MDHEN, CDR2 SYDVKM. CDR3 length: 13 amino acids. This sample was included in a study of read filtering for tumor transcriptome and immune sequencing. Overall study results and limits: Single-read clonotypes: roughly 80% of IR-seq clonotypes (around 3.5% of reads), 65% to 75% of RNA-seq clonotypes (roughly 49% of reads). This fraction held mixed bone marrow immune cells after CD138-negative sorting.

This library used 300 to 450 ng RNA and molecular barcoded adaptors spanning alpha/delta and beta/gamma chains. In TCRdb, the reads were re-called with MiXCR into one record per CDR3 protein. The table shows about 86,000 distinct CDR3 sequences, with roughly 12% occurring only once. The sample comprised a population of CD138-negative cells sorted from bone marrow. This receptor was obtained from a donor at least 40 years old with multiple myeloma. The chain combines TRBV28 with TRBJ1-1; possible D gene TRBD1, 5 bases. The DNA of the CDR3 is TGTGCCAGCAGTTACATAACTCGGGGGGAAGCTTTCTTT. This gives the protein CASSYITRGEAFF.